A selection of T cell receptor beta chains follows, all from one sample in a study of T-cell memory formation after mild COVID-19. TCRdb recomputed calls from the 5' RACE reads with MiXCR, one row per CDR3 protein. The data show under 300,000 distinct CDR3 sequences, roughly 15% seen once. Sequencing was done on a sample of PBMCs or a T cell subset sorted from them (not recorded which). The receptor set was obtained from a man younger than 35 who had mild COVID-19 (a few samples of this study predate the infection). Cell type and time point are not known. CDR3s include the opening cysteine and the closing phenylalanine or tryptophan. Fields, in order: clone size, J gene, V gene, CDR3 protein. Clone size, where shown, is once, few, many, or a class for clones that have expanded.

- TRBJ1-1 TRBV7-2 CASRPLDSMNTEAFF
- TRBJ1-3 TRBV28 CASSLQGSTGNTIYF
- TRBJ2-2 TRBV6-2/TRBV6-3 CASTPGTGELFF
- TRBJ2-1 TRBV11-2 CASSFGTGNEQFF
few TRBJ1-6 TRBV11-2 CASSPNGGLNSPLHF
few TRBJ2-3 TRBV7-2 CASPGGSGGHTDTQYF
few TRBJ1-5 TRBV28 CASSFSFSTSVYSNQPQHF
- TRBJ2-1 TRBV9 CASSVGLTESYNEQFF
few TRBJ2-3 TRBV29-1 CSVGKGPTDTQYF
- TRBJ1-2 TRBV20-1 CSASTSGSNYGYTF
few TRBJ2-3 TRBV6-2/TRBV6-3 CASTRANTDTQYF
many TRBJ1-2 TRBV7-8 CASSLVTGADGYTF
- TRBJ1-5 TRBV21-1 CASSKAGGYQPQHF
- TRBJ2-1 TRBV5-4 CASSLPSGLAYNEQFF
- TRBJ1-2 TRBV2 CASSWARGYYGYTF
few TRBJ1-1 TRBV25-1 CASSESQGRGNTEAFF
- TRBJ2-2 TRBV7-7 CASSRTGENTGELFF
- TRBJ1-5 TRBV24-1 CATSSGSSNQPQHF
few TRBJ2-3 TRBV6-5 CASSTQGGLLTDTQYF
few TRBJ1-4 TRBV10-3 CAISQMITTNEKLFF
many TRBJ2-3 TRBV5-1 CASSSSDGTSSGTQYF
- TRBJ2-5 TRBV20-1 CSARGGRAQETQYF
few TRBJ1-2 TRBV4-3 CASSQVSGFDGYTF
- TRBJ1-2 TRBV28 CASTRGGGVGGYTF
- TRBJ2-7 TRBV18 CASSPSGTPYEQYF
- TRBJ2-1 TRBV5-1 CASSLGLAGALYNEQFF
few TRBJ1-1 TRBV2 CATQGPNTEAFF
- TRBJ1-1 TRBV29-1 CSVSGVGAFF